A single sample is the source of the 9 T cell receptor beta chains below, sequenced in a study of identical twins. One entry per CDR3 protein, called by TCRdb with MiXCR from the 5' RACE reads. The table includes some 500,000 distinct CDR3 sequences, roughly an eighth detected once. In addition, the sample was reused for a study of yellow fever vaccine responses in identical twins.

The sequencing sample was made of CD4+ T cells sorted from blood. The receptors shown here come from a woman under 30 in good health.

The chain links TRBV19 to TRBJ2-7, with a possible D match to TRBD1 (5 bases). This CDR3 is built from 14 residues. Deletions cut 2 bases from V and 2 bases from J, with 10 bases between. Germline CDR1 and CDR2: LNHDA and SQIVND (reference sequence). The CDR3 sequence: CASSISDRPYEQYF. The CDR3 coding sequence is TGTGCCAGTAGTATAAGTGACAGACCCTACGAGCAGTACTTC. The full variable domain, completed using reference TRBV19 and TRBJ2-7, is DGGITQSPKYLFRKEGQNVTLSCEQNLNHDAMYWYRQDPGQGLRLIYYSQIVNDFQKGDIAEGYSVSREKKESFPLTVTSAQKNPTAFYLCASSISDRPYEQYFGPGTRLTVT.

This clonotype was detected a few times. The rearrangement joins TRBV20-1 to TRBJ2-1; 15 bases match TRBD2. Looked up from germline, CDR1 is DFQATT and CDR2 is SNEGSKA (reference sequence). V shed 3 bases and J 7 bases; nucleotides not matched to a gene: 4. This CDR3 is built from 15 residues. CDR3 residues: CSARGLAGGPNEQFF. CDR3 nucleotides: TGCAGTGCTAGGGGACTAGCGGGGGGCCCAAATGAGCAGTTCTTC.

This clonotype turned up a few times. The V and J genes are TRBV4-2 and TRBJ2-1, with TRBD1 matching 12 bases. Germline V gene sequence: CDR1 LGHNA, CDR2 YNFKEQ. V was pared by 4 bases and J by 4 bases, with 14 bases of the junction left unmatched. CDR3 size: 19 residues. CDR3 coding DNA: TGTGCCAGCAGCCTGCTGGGACAGGGGGCTAGCGGGAAATACAATGAGCAGTTCTTC. Protein sequence: CASSLLGQGASGKYNEQFF.

Concerning this clonotype: At one boundary the junction diverges from the germline segment, which might be a read error. V gene TRBV4-1 combines with J gene TRBJ1-5; 9 bases agree with TRBD1. Per germline, CDR1 MGHRA and CDR2 YSYEKL. The CDR3 is 16 residues long. The CDR3 region has the DNA TGCGCCAGCAGCCAGCCCACAGGGGGCCGCAACCAGCCCCAGCATTTT. Residues: CASSQPTGGRNQPQHF.

This clonotype was counted a few times. This chain uses TRBV11-2 with TRBJ2-1, with D perhaps matching TRBD1 (5 bases). The germline V and J ends were trimmed by 5 bases and 3 bases, with 11 bases remaining between them. In germline, CDR1 is SGHAT, CDR2 FQNNGV. The CDR3 loop spans 14 amino acids. The CDR3 reads CASSSLRDYNEQFF. DNA for the CDR3: TGTGCCAGCAGCAGCCTCAGGGACTACAATGAGCAGTTCTTC.

Only a few counts were recorded for this clonotype. The chain links TRBV25-1 to TRBJ1-5; perhaps TRBD1 as D (6 bases). This CDR3 region has 14 residues. V lost 6 bases and J 2 bases, leaving 11 bases between the germline ends. The germline CDR1 and CDR2 sequences are MGHDK and SYGVNS. The CDR3 here is CASRDGGGNQPQHF. The CDR3 DNA follows: TGTGCCAGCAGGGACGGGGGCGGCAATCAGCCCCAGCATTTT.

The chain recombines TRBV27 with TRBJ2-3, with TRBD1 identical over 9 bases. Germline V gene data show CDR1 as MNHEY and CDR2 as SMNVEV (reference sequence). The CDR3 has 15 amino acids. The V gene end was trimmed by 4 bases and the J gene end by 0 bases; junction bases not matched to a gene: 2. The CDR3 nucleotides are TGTGCCAGCAGTTCACAGGGGGCGAGCACAGATACGCAGTATTTT. It encodes CASSSQGASTDTQYF.

V gene TRBV7-2 combines with J gene TRBJ2-2; D gene ambiguous. The germline V gene has CDR1 SGHTA and CDR2 FQGNSA. The CDR3 runs to 13 residues. The V end was cut by 4 bases, the J end by 10 bases, with 13 bases between. CDR3 in DNA: TGTGCCAGCAGCTCAGAGCTCGCGGTGGAGCTGTTTTTT. Translation gives CASSSELAVELFF.

The gene calls are TRBV20-1 and TRBJ2-7; weak D call: TRBD2 (6 bases). The CDR3 runs 13 residues. Germline V gene data show CDR1 as DFQATT and CDR2 as SNEGSKA (reference sequence). Here the CDR3 reads CRTSRGGGYEQYF. CDR3 DNA sequence: TGCAGAACCTCACGGGGAGGAGGGTACGAGCAGTACTTC.